This T cell receptor beta chain was obtained from a study of breast tumors, draining lymph nodes, adjacent tissues. TCRdb reprocessed the multiplex PCR reads with MiXCR, giving one entry per CDR3 protein. The sample consists of around 250,000 distinct CDR3 sequences, less than 40% of them appearing once. Study findings and constraints: Tumors had less TCR diversity than lymph nodes, more than nontumor tissue. Most tumor T cells seemingly derive from lymph node, then expand in tumor.

This CDR3 region has 13 residues. Trimming took off 8 bases at V and 1 base at J, with 11 bases between the two ends. Germline CDR1 reads SEHNR; CDR2 reads FQNEAQ (reference sequence). This clonotype was observed at least ten times. The antigen remains undetermined. Samples came from axillary lymph nodes draining the breast cancer. This chain links TRBV7-9 with TRBJ2-5; D is ambiguous. Sequencing input: axillary lymph node tissue. The receptor was isolated from a female donor with breast cancer. Some clones in this sample may be carry-over from other donors' samples. The CDR3 spells CASDRGPQETQYF. The CDR3 region has the DNA TGTGCCAGCGATCGAGGCCCCCAAGAGACCCAGTACTTC.